This T cell receptor (beta chain) was recovered during a study of cytomegalovirus exposure and HLA in healthy donors. Study findings and constraints: Roughly uniform sequencing depth across donors was assumed, possibly incorrectly. It has been reported that TCR beta sequences accurately predicted the HLA-A and HLA-B alleles of most subjects.

Turning to this clone: What it binds is unknown.

Germline V gene sequence: CDR1 GTSNPN, CDR2 SVGIG (reference sequence). V lost 0 bases, J lost 4 bases, and 1 base stayed unmatched. The CDR3 has 14 amino acids. The PCR used 60 Vbeta and 13 Jbeta primers. Sequenced by immunoSEQ multiplex PCR; TCRdb stores in-frame clones only, minus some. This table holds 95,000 to 150,000 clones, 66% found once. The receptor's source is a man between 18 and 35 years old in good health and CMV-seronegative. The material sequenced was PBMCs. The chain links TRBV30 to TRBJ1-5, with 9 bases that match TRBD1. CDR3: CAWSVGTGNQPQHF. The CDR3 DNA reads as TGTGCCTGGAGTGTGGGGACAGGGAATCAGCCCCAGCATTTT.